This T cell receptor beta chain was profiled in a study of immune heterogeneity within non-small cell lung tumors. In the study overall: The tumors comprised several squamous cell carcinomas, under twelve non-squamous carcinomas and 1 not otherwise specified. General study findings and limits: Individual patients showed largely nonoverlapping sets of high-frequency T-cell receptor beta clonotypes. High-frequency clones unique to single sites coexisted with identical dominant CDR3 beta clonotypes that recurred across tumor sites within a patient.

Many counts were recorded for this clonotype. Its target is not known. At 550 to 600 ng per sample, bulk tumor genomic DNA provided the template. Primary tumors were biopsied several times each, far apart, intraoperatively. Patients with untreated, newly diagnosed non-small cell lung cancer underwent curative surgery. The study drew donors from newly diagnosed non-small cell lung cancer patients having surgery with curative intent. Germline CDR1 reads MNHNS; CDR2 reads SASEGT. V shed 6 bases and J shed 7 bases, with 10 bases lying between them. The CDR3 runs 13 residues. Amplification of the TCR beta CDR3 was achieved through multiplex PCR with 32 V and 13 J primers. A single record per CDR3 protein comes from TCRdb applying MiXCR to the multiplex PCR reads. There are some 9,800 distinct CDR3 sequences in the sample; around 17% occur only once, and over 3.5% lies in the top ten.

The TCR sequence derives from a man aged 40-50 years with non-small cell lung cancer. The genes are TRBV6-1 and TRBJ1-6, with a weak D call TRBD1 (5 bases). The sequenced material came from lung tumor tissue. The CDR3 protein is CASRRGRNSPLHF. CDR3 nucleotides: TGTGCCAGCAGACGGGGCAGAAATTCACCCCTCCACTTT.